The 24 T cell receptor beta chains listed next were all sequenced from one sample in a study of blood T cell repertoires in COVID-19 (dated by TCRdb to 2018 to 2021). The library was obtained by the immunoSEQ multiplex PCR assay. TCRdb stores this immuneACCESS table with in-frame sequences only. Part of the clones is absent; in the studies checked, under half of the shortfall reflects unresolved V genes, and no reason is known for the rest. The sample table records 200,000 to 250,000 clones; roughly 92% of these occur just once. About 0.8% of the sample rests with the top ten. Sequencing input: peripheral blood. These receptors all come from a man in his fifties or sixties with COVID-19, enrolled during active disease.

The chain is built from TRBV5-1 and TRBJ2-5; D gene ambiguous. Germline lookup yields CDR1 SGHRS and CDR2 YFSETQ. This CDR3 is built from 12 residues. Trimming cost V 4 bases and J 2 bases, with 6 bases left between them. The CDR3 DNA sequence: TGCGCCAGCAGCGGCTCACAAGAGACCCAGTACTTC. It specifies CASSGSQETQYF.

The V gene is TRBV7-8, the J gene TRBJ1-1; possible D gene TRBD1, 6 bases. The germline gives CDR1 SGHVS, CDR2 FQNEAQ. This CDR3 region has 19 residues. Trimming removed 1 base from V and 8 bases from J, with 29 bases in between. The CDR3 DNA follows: TGTGCCAGCAGCTTAGAGGACAGCGGGTTGGATACGGGAGGTGTGGAAGCTTTCTTT. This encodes CASSLEDSGLDTGGVEAFF. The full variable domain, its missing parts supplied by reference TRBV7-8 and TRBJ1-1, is GAGVSQSPRYKVAKRGQDVALRCDPISGHVSLFWYQQALGQGPEFLTYFQNEAQLDKSGLPSDRFFAERPEGSVSTLKIQRTQQEDSAVYLCASSLEDSGLDTGGVEAFFGQGTRLTVV.

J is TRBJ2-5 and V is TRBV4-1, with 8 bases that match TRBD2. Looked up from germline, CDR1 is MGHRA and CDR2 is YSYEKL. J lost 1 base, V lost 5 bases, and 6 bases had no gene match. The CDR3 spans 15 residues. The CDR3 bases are TGCGCCAGCAGCAAACTAGCGGCCTTCCAAGAGACCCAGTACTTC. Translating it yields CASSKLAAFQETQYF.

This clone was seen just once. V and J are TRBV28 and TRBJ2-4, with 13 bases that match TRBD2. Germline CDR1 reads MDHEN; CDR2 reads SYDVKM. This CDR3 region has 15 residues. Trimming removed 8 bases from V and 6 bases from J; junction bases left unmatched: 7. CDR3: CASQGLAGRGNIQYF. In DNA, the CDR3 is TGTGCCAGCCAGGGACTAGCGGGGCGAGGAAACATTCAGTACTTC.

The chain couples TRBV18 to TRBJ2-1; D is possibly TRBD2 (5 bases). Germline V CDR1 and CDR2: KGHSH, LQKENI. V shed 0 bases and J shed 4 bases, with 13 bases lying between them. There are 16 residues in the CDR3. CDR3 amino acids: CASSPPRAPRYNEQFF. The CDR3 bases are TGTGCCAGCTCACCACCGAGGGCCCCGCGGTACAATGAGCAGTTCTTC.

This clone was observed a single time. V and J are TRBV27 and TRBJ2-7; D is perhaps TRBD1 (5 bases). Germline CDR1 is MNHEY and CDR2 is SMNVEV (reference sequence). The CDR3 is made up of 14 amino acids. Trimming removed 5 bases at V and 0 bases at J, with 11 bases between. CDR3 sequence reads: CASSNRISSYEQYF. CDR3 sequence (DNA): TGTGCCAGCAGTAACAGGATTAGCTCCTACGAGCAGTACTTC.

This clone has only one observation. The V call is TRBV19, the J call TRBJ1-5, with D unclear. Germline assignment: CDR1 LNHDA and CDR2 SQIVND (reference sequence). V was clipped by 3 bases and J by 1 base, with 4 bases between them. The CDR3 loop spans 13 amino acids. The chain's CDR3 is CASSMASNQPQHF. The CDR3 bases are TGTGCCAGTAGTATGGCCAGCAATCAGCCCCAGCATTTT.

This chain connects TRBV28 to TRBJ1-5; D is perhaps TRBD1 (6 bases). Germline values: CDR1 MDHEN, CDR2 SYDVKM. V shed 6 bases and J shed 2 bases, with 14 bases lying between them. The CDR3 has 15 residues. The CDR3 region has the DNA TGTGCCAGCAGACTTTTAGGGGGGGGCAATCAGCCCCAGCATTTT. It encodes CASRLLGGGNQPQHF.

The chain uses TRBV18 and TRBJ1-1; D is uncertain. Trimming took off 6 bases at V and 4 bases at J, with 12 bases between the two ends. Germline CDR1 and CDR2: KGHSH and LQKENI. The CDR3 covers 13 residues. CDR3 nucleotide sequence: TGTGCCAGCTCTCCGAGGAGTGGCACTGAAGCTTTCTTT. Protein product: CASSPRSGTEAFF.

In DNA, the CDR3 is TGTGCCAGCAGCCCCCGACAGGACAGGGGCAATGAGCAGTTCTTC. Residues: CASSPRQDRGNEQFF. V is TRBV3-1 (or the pseudogene TRBV3-2) and J is TRBJ2-1; 9 bases fit TRBD1. In germline, CDR1 is LGHDT, CDR2 YNNKEL (reference sequence). The CDR3 spans 15 residues. With 4 bases clipped from V and 6 bases from J, the junction kept 7 bases outside the gene matches.

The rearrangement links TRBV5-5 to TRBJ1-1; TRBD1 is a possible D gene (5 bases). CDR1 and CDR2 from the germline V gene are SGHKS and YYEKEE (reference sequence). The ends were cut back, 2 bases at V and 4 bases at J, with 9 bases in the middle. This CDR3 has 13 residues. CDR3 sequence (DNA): TGTGCCAGCAGCTTTTGGGGGGGCACTGAAGCTTTCTTT. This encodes CASSFWGGTEAFF.

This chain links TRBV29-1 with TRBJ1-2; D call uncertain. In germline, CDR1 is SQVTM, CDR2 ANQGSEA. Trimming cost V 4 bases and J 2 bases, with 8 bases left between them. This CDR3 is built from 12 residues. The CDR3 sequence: CSVGGLNYGYTF. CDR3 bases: TGCAGCGTTGGCGGGTTGAACTATGGCTACACCTTC.

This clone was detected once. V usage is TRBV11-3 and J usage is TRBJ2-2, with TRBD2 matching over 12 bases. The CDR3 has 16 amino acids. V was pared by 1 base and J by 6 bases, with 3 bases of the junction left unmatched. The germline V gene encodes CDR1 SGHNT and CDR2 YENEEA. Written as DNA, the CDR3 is TGTGCCAGCAGCTTAGTACCTAGCGGGAGGGCCGGGGAGCTGTTTTTT. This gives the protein CASSLVPSGRAGELFF.

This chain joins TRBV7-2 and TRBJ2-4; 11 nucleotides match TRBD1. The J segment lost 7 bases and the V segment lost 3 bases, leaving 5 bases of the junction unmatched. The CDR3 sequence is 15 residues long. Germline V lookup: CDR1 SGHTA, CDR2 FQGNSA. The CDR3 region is CASSFRDRGWNIQYF. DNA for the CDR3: TGTGCCAGCAGCTTCCGGGACAGGGGGTGGAACATTCAGTACTTC.

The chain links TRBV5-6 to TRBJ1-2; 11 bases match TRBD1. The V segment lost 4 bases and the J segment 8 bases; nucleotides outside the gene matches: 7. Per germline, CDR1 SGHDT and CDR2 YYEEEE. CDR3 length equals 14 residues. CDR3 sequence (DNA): TGTGCCAGCAGCACGGACAGGGGGCCGAGAGGCTACACCTTC. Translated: CASSTDRGPRGYTF. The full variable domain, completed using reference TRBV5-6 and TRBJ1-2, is DAGVTQSPTHLIKTRGQQVTLRCSPKSGHDTVSWYQQALGQGPQFIFQYYEEEERQRGNFPDRFSGHQFPNYSSELNVNALLLGDSALYLCASSTDRGPRGYTFGSGTRLTVV.

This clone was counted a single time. CDR3 residues: CASSEYPGQGDSPLHF. Written as DNA, the CDR3 is TGTGCCAGCAGTGAGTACCCGGGACAGGGGGACTCACCCCTCCACTTT. The chain joins TRBV6-1 to TRBJ1-6; TRBD1 matches at 11 bases. The CDR3 is made up of 16 amino acids. V was clipped by 3 bases and J by 10 bases; unmatched bases: 8. CDR1 and CDR2 (germline): MNHNS, SASEGT.

Written as DNA, the CDR3 is TGCGCCAGCAGCCAAATTGCGGAATCCTACGAGCAGTACTTC. This translates into CASSQIAESYEQYF. V and J are TRBV4-1 and TRBJ2-7; D uncertain. Germline loops: CDR1 MGHRA, CDR2 YSYEKL. This CDR3 region has 14 residues. Trimming shortened V by 2 bases and J by 1 base, and 9 bases separated the two germline ends.

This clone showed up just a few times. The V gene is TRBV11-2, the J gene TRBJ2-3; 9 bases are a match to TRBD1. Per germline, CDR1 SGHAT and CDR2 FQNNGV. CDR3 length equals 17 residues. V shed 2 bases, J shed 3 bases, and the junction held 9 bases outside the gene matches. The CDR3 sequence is CASSLSYRGRGTDTQYF. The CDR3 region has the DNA TGTGCCAGCAGCTTATCGTACAGGGGGCGCGGTACAGATACGCAGTATTTT.

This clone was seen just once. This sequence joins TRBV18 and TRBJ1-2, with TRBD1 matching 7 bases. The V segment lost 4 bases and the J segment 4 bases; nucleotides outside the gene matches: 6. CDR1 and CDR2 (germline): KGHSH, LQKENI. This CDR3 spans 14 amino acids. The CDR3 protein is CASSRGQELYGYTF. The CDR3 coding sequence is TGTGCCAGCTCACGCGGACAGGAGCTCTATGGCTACACCTTC.

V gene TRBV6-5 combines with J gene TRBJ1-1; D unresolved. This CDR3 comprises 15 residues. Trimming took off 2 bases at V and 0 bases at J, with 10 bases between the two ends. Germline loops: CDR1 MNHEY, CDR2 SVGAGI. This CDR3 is CASSYEGTLNTEAFF. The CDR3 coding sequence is TGTGCCAGCAGTTACGAGGGCACCCTGAACACTGAAGCTTTCTTT.

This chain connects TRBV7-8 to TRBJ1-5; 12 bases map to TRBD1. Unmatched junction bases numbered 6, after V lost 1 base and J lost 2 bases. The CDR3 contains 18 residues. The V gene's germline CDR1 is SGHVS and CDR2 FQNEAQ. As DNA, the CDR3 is TGTGCCAGCAGCTTAGTGGGAGGGACAGGGGGCCGCAATCAGCCCCAGCATTTT. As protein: CASSLVGGTGGRNQPQHF.

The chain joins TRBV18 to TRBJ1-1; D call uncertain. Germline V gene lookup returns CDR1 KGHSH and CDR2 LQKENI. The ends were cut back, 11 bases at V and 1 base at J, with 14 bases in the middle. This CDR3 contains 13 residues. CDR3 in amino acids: CAGKKQENTEAFF. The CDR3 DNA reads TGTGCCGGTAAGAAGCAGGAGAACACTGAAGCTTTCTTT. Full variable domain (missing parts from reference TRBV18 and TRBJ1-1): NAGVMQNPRHLVRRRGQEARLRCSPMKGHSHVYWYRQLPEEGLKFMVYLQKENIIDESGMPKERFSAEFPKEGPSILRIQQVVRGDSAAYFCAGKKQENTEAFFGQGTRLTVV.

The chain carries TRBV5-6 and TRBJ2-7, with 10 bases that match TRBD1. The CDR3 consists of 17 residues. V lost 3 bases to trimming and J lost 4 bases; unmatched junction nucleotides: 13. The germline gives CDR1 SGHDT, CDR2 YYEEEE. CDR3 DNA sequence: TGTGCCAGCAGCTCACCACAGACAGGGGGCTGGAGGTACGAGCAGTACTTC. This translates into CASSSPQTGGWRYEQYF.

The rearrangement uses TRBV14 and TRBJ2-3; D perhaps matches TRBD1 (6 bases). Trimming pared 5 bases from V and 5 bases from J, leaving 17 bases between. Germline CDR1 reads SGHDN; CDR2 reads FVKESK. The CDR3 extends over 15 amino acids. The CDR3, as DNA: TGTGCCAGCAGCTCCAACAGGGCTCGTGGAGATACGCAGTATTTT. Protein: CASSSNRARGDTQYF.